These 32 T cell receptor beta chains originate from one sample sequenced in a study of T cells after yellow fever vaccination. TCRdb analysed the 5' RACE reads with MiXCR anew, one entry per CDR3 protein. The sample lists fewer than 450,000 distinct CDR3 sequences; roughly 4% were seen once. The sequenced sample was PBMCs, obtained 5 days after the yellow fever booster vaccination. The receptor set was obtained from a young man who received the YFV17D yellow fever vaccine.

The chain employs TRBV6-5 and TRBJ2-5; 9 positions match TRBD1. This CDR3 spans 15 amino acids. Trimming at V came to 4 bases and at J to 4 bases, leaving 7 bases not matched to a gene. CDR1 is MNHEY and CDR2 is SVGAGI in the germline V gene. This CDR3 is CASSSGQGQGETQYF. In nucleotides, the CDR3 is TGTGCCAGCAGTTCGGGACAGGGACAGGGAGAGACCCAGTACTTC.

This clonotype was observed many times. This chain connects TRBV29-1 to TRBJ2-1; no clear D. Looked up from germline, CDR1 is SQVTM and CDR2 is ANQGSEA. Trimming removed 5 bases from V and 0 bases from J, with 8 bases in between. The CDR3 totals 13 residues. Written as DNA, the CDR3 is TGCAGCGTTCGGGTAAGCTCCTACAATGAGCAGTTCTTC. Its translation is CSVRVSSYNEQFF.

This clonotype has more than one count but fewer than ten. The chain joins TRBV7-2 to TRBJ1-2; D might be TRBD1 (5 bases). V was shortened by 5 bases and J by 4 bases, with 17 bases between the two germline ends. The CDR3 has 15 amino acids. CDR1 is SGHTA, CDR2 FQGNSA, per germline. CDR3 sequence reads: CASSHGDLRVYGYTF. CDR3 nucleotides: TGTGCCAGCAGCCACGGGGACTTACGTGTCTATGGCTACACCTTC.

The genes are TRBV4-3 and TRBJ1-2; the D is unclear. The V and J ends lost 0 bases and 6 bases respectively, with 5 bases between them. Germline CDR1 is LGHNA and CDR2 is YSLEER. The CDR3 has 12 amino acids. CDR3 sequence: CASSQDRHGYTF. Written as DNA, the CDR3 is TGCGCCAGCAGCCAAGATCGCCATGGCTACACCTTC.

This clonotype has more than one count but fewer than ten. V usage is TRBV28 and J usage is TRBJ2-7; perhaps TRBD2 as D (6 bases). V lost 5 bases, J lost 2 bases, and 22 bases lay in between. CDR1 is MDHEN and CDR2 is SYDVKM in the germline V gene. This CDR3 region has 17 residues. The chain's CDR3 is CASSVSQSGEHTYEQYV. The CDR3, as DNA: TGTGCCAGCAGTGTTTCCCAGTCGGGGGAGCACACCTACGAGCAGTACGTC.

CDR3 in amino acids: CASSPRRENSYEQYV. The CDR3 DNA reads as TGTGCCAGCAGCCCCCGCAGGGAAAACTCCTACGAGCAGTACGTC. The rearrangement uses TRBV7-2 and TRBJ2-7, with D maybe TRBD1 (5 bases). The V end lost 5 bases, the J end lost 0 bases, and 14 bases lay between the germline ends. CDR3 length equals 15 residues. Germline assignment: CDR1 SGHTA and CDR2 FQGNSA.

A few counts support this clonotype. V gene TRBV30 combines with J gene TRBJ1-5, with a possible D match to TRBD1 (6 bases). V was shortened by 3 bases and J by 2 bases, with 14 bases between the two germline ends. Looked up from germline, CDR1 is GTSNPN and CDR2 is SVGIG (reference sequence). The CDR3 contains 15 residues. CDR3 residues: CAWSVTGRGNQPQHF. In DNA, the CDR3 is TGTGCCTGGAGCGTAACAGGGCGAGGCAATCAGCCCCAGCATTTT.

This clonotype was seen a few times. This chain joins TRBV28 and TRBJ1-5, with D unclear. This CDR3 has 17 amino acids. In germline, CDR1 is MDHEN, CDR2 SYDVKM. Trimming took 2 bases from V and 7 from J, leaving 21 bases between them. The CDR3 DNA is TGTGCCAGCAGTTTAGGCCCTAAAGCGTGGGGATCCCAGCCCCAGCATTTT. It translates to CASSLGPKAWGSQPQHF.

This clonotype was observed many times. The V gene is TRBV6-6, the J gene TRBJ2-7; a possible D gene is TRBD1 (6 bases). V lost 5 bases to trimming and J lost 0 bases, with 8 bases between them. Per the germline V gene, CDR1 is MNHNY and CDR2 is SVGAGI (reference sequence). The CDR3 has 13 amino acids. CDR3: CASSRTVSYEQYV. The CDR3 DNA reads TGTGCCAGCAGTCGGACAGTCTCCTACGAGCAGTACGTC.

The chain has TRBV10-3 and TRBJ1-5, with a possible D match to TRBD1 (5 bases). This CDR3 spans 14 amino acids. V shed 0 bases and J shed 7 bases, with 10 bases lying between them. Germline CDR1 ENHRY, CDR2 SYGVKD. CDR3 loop: CAISESYRTQPQHF. The CDR3 coding sequence is TGTGCCATCAGTGAGTCGTACAGGACCCAGCCCCAGCATTTT.

This clonotype was seen a few times. V is TRBV6-5 and J is TRBJ1-1; no clear D. CDR3 length equals 12 residues. The germline V and J ends were trimmed by 8 bases and 0 bases, with 7 bases remaining between them. The germline CDR1 and CDR2 sequences are MNHEY and SVGAGI. In nucleotides, the CDR3 is TGTGCCAGCCAGGAGCTGAACACTGAAGCTTTCTTT. Translating it yields CASQELNTEAFF.

This clonotype has ten or more counts. The CDR3 sequence is CASSPWSGLSYNEQFF. Written as DNA, the CDR3 is TGTGCCAGCAGCCCATGGAGCGGGCTCTCCTACAATGAGCAGTTCTTC. The rearrangement uses TRBV6-2 or TRBV6-3 and TRBJ2-1; weak D call: TRBD2 (6 bases). This CDR3 spans 16 amino acids. Germline V gives CDR1 MNHEY, CDR2 SVGEGT. The ends were cut back, 6 bases at V and 0 bases at J, with 15 bases in the middle.

The chain joins TRBV6-2 or TRBV6-3 to TRBJ2-7; D gene uncertain. The CDR3 is 13 residues long. Looked up from germline, CDR1 is MNHEY and CDR2 is SVGEGT. V lost 5 bases to trimming and J lost 1 base, with 9 bases between them. In DNA form, the CDR3 reads TGTGCCAGCAGTCGCCCGCATTCCTACGAGCAGTACGTC. Translated, it gives CASSRPHSYEQYV.

V usage is TRBV4-2 and J usage is TRBJ1-6; 7 positions match TRBD1. Losses at the gene ends were 2 bases for V and 8 bases for J; bases not matched to a gene: 3. The germline V gene has CDR1 LGHNA and CDR2 YNFKEQ. This CDR3 comprises 14 residues. CDR3 coding DNA: TGTGCCAGCAGCCAACGCACAGGGGATTCACCCCTCCACTTT. It codes for CASSQRTGDSPLHF.

This chain connects TRBV7-3 to TRBJ2-1; 7 nucleotides line up with TRBD1. CDR3 length equals 15 residues. Germline assignment: CDR1 SGHTA and CDR2 FQGTGA. After removal of 2 bases from V and 4 bases from J, the junction contained 5 bases not matched to a gene. This chain's CDR3 is CASSLPGQEYNEQFF. CDR3 bases: TGTGCCAGCAGCTTACCTGGACAGGAATACAATGAGCAGTTCTTC.

This clonotype was detected a few times. The chain is built from TRBV5-1 and TRBJ1-2, with D possibly matching TRBD1 (5 bases). Germline loops: CDR1 SGHRS, CDR2 YFSETQ. CDR3 length: 17 residues. Trimming removed 0 bases from V and 0 bases from J, with 15 bases in between. CDR3 coding DNA: TGCGCCAGCAGCTTGGATGCCGGGACGGGGGCTAACTATGGCTACACCTTC. Translation: CASSLDAGTGANYGYTF.

This clonotype was seen a few times. The chain joins TRBV4-3 to TRBJ1-1; TRBD1 might be the D (6 bases). Germline values: CDR1 LGHNA, CDR2 YSLEER. The V and J ends lost 4 bases and 3 bases respectively, with 15 bases between them. The CDR3 covers 15 residues. This chain's CDR3 is CASSRNRVTHTEAFF. The CDR3 DNA sequence: TGCGCCAGCAGCCGGAACAGGGTAACGCACACTGAAGCTTTCTTT.

The chain combines TRBV29-1 with TRBJ2-2; possibly TRBD1 for D (6 bases). This CDR3 region has 14 residues. CDR1 is SQVTM and CDR2 is ANQGSEA in the germline V gene. V shed 4 bases and J shed 1 base, with 10 bases lying between them. CDR3 DNA sequence: TGCAGCGTTGTGCGGACAGAGAACACCGGGGAGCTGTTTTTT. This gives the protein CSVVRTENTGELFF.

Of note for this clonotype: It may be a read error: a sequence one base away is much more abundant. The rearrangement joins TRBV15 to TRBJ2-5; 10 bases agree with TRBD1. Germline V gives CDR1 LNHNV, CDR2 YYDKDF (reference sequence). V gave up 0 bases and J gave up 7 bases; unmatched junction bases: 8. The CDR3 has 16 amino acids. CDR3 sequence (DNA): TGTGCCACCAGCAGAGATCTCGGGACAGGGGTCGTGACCCAGTACTTC. Protein sequence: CATSRDLGTGVVTQYF.

The chain employs TRBV7-9 and TRBJ2-5, with TRBD1 matching over 11 bases. V lost 0 bases to trimming and J lost 1 base; unmatched junction nucleotides: 4. Germline lookup yields CDR1 SEHNR and CDR2 FQNEAQ (reference sequence). There are 17 residues in the CDR3. Written as DNA, the CDR3 is TGTGCCAGCAGCTTAGCATGGGGACAGGGGGTCCAAGAGACCCAGTACTTC. It is translated as CASSLAWGQGVQETQYF.

This clonotype was found many times. This chain joins TRBV5-5 and TRBJ1-2, with no clear D. Between the trimmed V and J ends, which lost 6 bases and 6 bases, there was a span of 18 bases. The length of the CDR3 is 14 residues. The germline CDR1 and CDR2 sequences are SGHKS and YYEKEE (reference sequence). This chain's CDR3 is CASNETPGRDGYTF. DNA of the CDR3: TGTGCCAGCAACGAGACACCCGGTAGGGATGGCTACACCTTC.

In this sample, this clonotype turned up a few times. At one end the junction does not follow the germline gene, possibly because of a read error. V usage is TRBV30 and J usage is TRBJ1-5; no clear D. The V gene's germline CDR1 is GTSNPN and CDR2 SVGIG (reference sequence). This CDR3 contains 13 residues. The chain's CDR3 is CAWTKGNNHPQHF. CDR3 coding DNA: TGTGCCTGGACTAAAGGAAACAATCACCCCCAGCATTTT. Complete variable domain (other parts from reference TRBV30 and TRBJ1-5): SQTIHQWPATLVQPVGSPLSLECTVEGTSNPNLYWYRQAAGRGLQLLFYSVGIGQISSEVPQNLSASRPQDRQFILSSKKLLLSDSGFYLCAWTKGNNHPQHFGDGTRLSIL.

The chain uses TRBV27 and TRBJ2-3, with a possible D match to TRBD2 (6 bases). The CDR3 length is 17 residues. V lost 6 bases and J 1 base, leaving 20 bases between the germline ends. CDR1 and CDR2 from the germline V gene are MNHEY and SMNVEV (reference sequence). CDR3 in amino acids: CASSLRSGLGGTDTQYF. In DNA form, the CDR3 reads TGTGCCAGCAGCCTACGCTCGGGACTCGGGGGCACAGATACGCAGTATTTT.

The chain joins TRBV7-6 to TRBJ2-2; TRBD2 matches 7 bases. CDR3 length: 16 amino acids. Trimming took 5 bases from V and 8 from J; bases not matched to a gene: 14. The V gene's germline CDR1 is SGHVS and CDR2 FNYEAQ. The CDR3 reads CASSPRGRRGVGELFF. CDR3 in DNA: TGTGCCAGCAGCCCCAGAGGGCGTCGGGGGGTTGGGGAGCTGTTTTTT.

This clonotype was found a few times. The V gene is TRBV20-1, the J gene TRBJ2-1; D assignment may be TRBD1 or TRBD2 (6 bases each). Germline-derived CDR1 and CDR2 are DFQATT and SNEGSKA (reference sequence). The V and J ends lost 5 bases and 5 bases respectively, with 13 bases between them. The CDR3 covers 13 residues. Written as DNA, the CDR3 is TGCAGTGCTCGTAAGGGGGGCAACAATGAGCAGTTCTTC. Encoded protein: CSARKGGNNEQFF.

This clonotype was observed a few times. The CDR3 loop reads CASSPGGSGEQYV. As DNA, the CDR3 is TGTGCCAGCTCACCTGGAGGTTCAGGAGAGCAGTACGTC. V is TRBV18 and J is TRBJ2-7, with D possibly TRBD2 on 5 matching bases. This CDR3 is 13 amino acids long. V was cut by 3 bases and J by 7 bases, with 13 bases left in between. Germline V lookup: CDR1 KGHSH, CDR2 LQKENI.

V and J are TRBV12-3 or TRBV12-4 and TRBJ1-4; 8 bases match TRBD1. This CDR3 has 15 amino acids. V shed 5 bases, J shed 6 bases, and the junction held 8 bases outside the gene matches. CDR3 in amino acids: CASSVGAQGDEKLFF. The CDR3 nucleotides read TGTGCCAGCAGTGTTGGGGCACAGGGGGATGAAAAACTGTTTTTT.

This clonotype has a handful of counts. The chain couples TRBV5-6 to TRBJ1-2; weak D call: TRBD1 (6 bases). The CDR3 is 13 residues long. Trimming removed 4 bases at V and 3 bases at J, with 10 bases between. The V gene's germline CDR1 is SGHDT and CDR2 YYEEEE. The CDR3 spells CASSEQGDYGYTF. The CDR3 nucleotides read TGTGCCAGCAGCGAACAGGGTGACTATGGCTACACCTTC. Filled out from reference TRBV5-6 and TRBJ1-2, the complete variable domain reads DAGVTQSPTHLIKTRGQQVTLRCSPKSGHDTVSWYQQALGQGPQFIFQYYEEEERQRGNFPDRFSGHQFPNYSSELNVNALLLGDSALYLCASSEQGDYGYTFGSGTRLTVV.

There are a few counts of this clonotype. The V gene is TRBV7-2, the J gene TRBJ2-7, with TRBD1 matching 7 bases. This CDR3 comprises 14 residues. V was pared by 5 bases and J by 2 bases, with 6 bases of the junction left unmatched. CDR1 and CDR2 from the germline V gene are SGHTA and FQGNSA. CDR3 amino acids: CASSPGDRTYEQYV. CDR3 nucleotide sequence: TGTGCCAGCAGCCCAGGGGACAGAACCTACGAGCAGTACGTC.

This clonotype came up many times. CDR3 in amino acids: CASSPEVAMSSYEQYF. CDR3 nucleotides: TGTGCCAGCAGCCCTGAGGTGGCTATGAGCTCCTACGAGCAGTACTTC. The chain uses TRBV7-2 and TRBJ2-7, with no clear D. Germline V gene data show CDR1 as SGHTA and CDR2 as FQGNSA. This CDR3 is 16 amino acids long. Trimming took 5 bases from V and 0 from J, leaving 17 bases between them.

The gene calls are TRBV4-3 and TRBJ2-5; the D is unclear. From germline, CDR1 is LGHNA and CDR2 YSLEER. Trimming took off 1 base at V and 3 bases at J, with 6 bases between the two ends. The CDR3 sequence is 13 residues long. The CDR3 sequence: CASSQVAEETQYF. The DNA for the CDR3 is TGCGCCAGCAGCCAAGTGGCGGAAGAGACCCAGTACTTC.

This clonotype appeared many times. DNA of the CDR3: TGTGCCAGCAGCTGGGACCCGAGGAACACCGGGGAGCTGTTTTTT. Its protein product is CASSWDPRNTGELFF. The chain uses TRBV7-9 and TRBJ2-2; D is possibly TRBD1 or TRBD2 (5 bases each). V lost 4 bases, J lost 1 base, and 10 bases lay in between. Germline CDR1 is SEHNR and CDR2 is FQNEAQ (reference sequence). This CDR3 is 15 amino acids long.